A selection of T cell receptor beta chains follows, all from one sample in a study of T cell responses to AZD1222 COVID-19 vaccine. The data were produced by immunoSEQ multiplex PCR, yet TCRdb's version contains in-frame clones alone and is incomplete. Among more than 100,000 clones listed, roughly nine tenths were seen once. The sample consisted of peripheral blood, taken on day 0 of AZD1222 vaccination. The origin of the receptors is an adult in good health. Each CDR3 is given with its conserved first and last residue. The D gene is left open where the match is weak. Size tells how often a clone was seen (once, few, many) or the class of an expanded clone, and some rows leave it out.

. | TRBV18 | . | 16 | CASSRLKVTAYNEQFF
. | TRBV19 | . | 16 | CASSIPRGNHNTEAFF
TRBD1 | TRBV27 | once | 14 | CASSFQGQGHEQYF
. | TRBV7-3 | . | 14 | CASSLAGQQETQYF
TRBD1 | TRBV5-1 | . | 14 | CASSFTTGEGGYTF
. | TRBV7-9 | . | 14 | CASSYEGLTNEQFF
TRBD2 | TRBV19 | . | 16 | CASSSGRIGRTDTQYF
. | TRBV3-1/TRBV3-2 | once | 14 | CASSQKGRGGELFF
TRBD1 | TRBV4-1 | . | 16 | CASSQSPTGGTDTQYF
. | TRBV7-2 | . | 14 | CASSLTRTGYGYTF
. | TRBV6-5 | . | 13 | CASSSGDGQPQHF
. | TRBV10-3 | . | 11 | CAISPSYEQYF
. | TRBV28 | . | 12 | CASSRVNTEAFF
. | TRBV10-3 | . | 13 | CAITESDYTEAFF
. | TRBV7-6 | . | 15 | CASSSLMFEQETQYF
TRBD1 | TRBV2 | . | 15 | CASSLTGGWTGELFF
. | TRBV30 | . | 14 | CAGRIQANTGELFF
TRBD2 | TRBV19 | . | 14 | CASSITSGTDTQYF
. | TRBV5-4 | . | 15 | CASSLDRGAGQPQHF
. | TRBV19 | . | 11 | CASTGTNEQFF
TRBD2 | TRBV5-1 | once | 15 | CASSFGTSGGETQYF
. | TRBV5-1 | . | 15 | CASSLVGGTSYEQYF
TRBD1 | TRBV2 | . | 13 | CASSKTGPHEQYF
. | TRBV6-5 | . | 16 | CASSYRVRQSTGELFF
. | TRBV28 | . | 15 | CASSLSGGINQPQHF
TRBD2 | TRBV7-2 | . | 15 | CASSLGTSGSYEQYF
. | TRBV27 | . | 17 | CASSYPGRGIGNSPLHF
. | TRBV27 | . | 14 | CASSLGSGSNEQYF
. | TRBV11-2 | . | 13 | CASSLGENTEAFF
TRBD2 | TRBV7-8 | . | 17 | CASSLRRFSGRTDEQFF
. | TRBV7-6 | . | 14 | CASIRTVNTGELFF
. | TRBV4-2 | . | 16 | CASSQDRISRTYEQYF
TRBD1 | TRBV7-3 | . | 14 | CASGQGAGLGEQFF
TRBD2 | TRBV6-4 | few | 15 | CASSKTSGSAGELFF
. | TRBV7-2 | . | 14 | CASSRRGGGNTIYF
. | TRBV24-1 | . | 13 | CATSDESNQPQHF
. | TRBV5-6 | . | 12 | CASSLGSDTQYF
. | TRBV7-2 | . | 15 | CASSLLGISGNTIYF
. | TRBV27 | . | 14 | CASSLGSSDQPQHF
. | TRBV28 | . | 11 | CASKGPYEQYF